This TCR beta chain stems from a study of control samples from healthy donors and cancer patients (dated by TCRdb to 2019 to 2021). The library was made by the immunoSEQ multiplex PCR assay. Not all clones reach the TCRdb copy of this immuneACCESS table, which keeps in-frame sequences only. Checked studies attribute under half of the gap to unresolved V genes and leave the rest unexplained. The sample profile shows 52,000 or so clones; roughly 94% of them were found once. The biggest ten clones account for around 4.2% of the sample. Per the germline V gene, SGDLS is the CDR1 and YYNGEE is the CDR2. Relative to germline, V is missing 2 bases and J is missing 4 bases, with 4 bases of the junction outside any gene match. The CDR3 sequence holds 15 residues, the cysteine and phenylalanine included. Just the 45-base CDR3 DNA is kept, in frame starting at base 1. A note on this clone: There is no known antigen for this receptor. No much larger clonotype is one base removed from it; base qualities were not supplied.

The V and J segments used are TRBV9 and TRBJ2-2; 8 nucleotides in the junction match TRBD2. Specimen: blood. This TCR was recovered from a man aged 25-40 years in good health. CDR3 sequence: CASSVDRGGTGELFF. The nucleotide sequence is TGTGCCAGCAGCGTTGACCGGGGGGGCACCGGGGAGCTGTTTTTT. Extended through the reference TRBV9 and TRBJ2-2 proteins, this CDR3 yields the full variable domain: DSGVTQTPKHLITATGQRVTLRCSPRSGDLSVYWYQQSLDQGLQFLIQYYNGEERAKGNILERFSAQQFPDLHSELNLSSLELGDSALYFCASSVDRGGTGELFFGEGSRLTVL.